The 2 T cell receptor beta chains below were found in one sample sequenced in a study of T cells after yellow fever vaccination. TCRdb re-derived calls from the 5' RACE reads in MiXCR, one entry per CDR3 protein. The sample lists about 340,000 distinct CDR3 sequences; 3% to 4.5% were seen once. The sample was PBMCs, taken 5 days after the yellow fever booster vaccination. These receptor sequences come from a man younger than 30 who received the YFV17D yellow fever vaccine.

This clonotype was counted between two and nine times. The chain carries TRBV18 and TRBJ2-2; a weak D match, TRBD2 (6 bases). CDR1 is KGHSH and CDR2 is LQKENI in the germline V gene. The CDR3 is 14 amino acids. Trimming stripped 0 bases from V and 6 bases from J, with 8 bases between. The CDR3 nucleotides read TGTGCCAGCTCACCACCAGGAGGGGCCGGGGAGCTGTTTTTT. Its protein is CASSPPGGAGELFF.

Turning to this clonotype: A read error is possible here, since a much larger clone lies one base away. The chain is built from TRBV9 and TRBJ1-5; no clear D gene. The CDR3 consists of 14 residues. Germline lookup yields CDR1 SGDLS and CDR2 YYNGEE. CDR3 DNA: TGTGCCAGCAGCGTAGTAGGTGGTAATCAGCCCCAGCAATTT. It specifies CASSVVGGNQPQQF.